The T cell receptor beta chain described here comes from a study of PD-L1 blockade in urothelial cancer. Study-level background: Blood analysis was done at 3 weeks (second dose) and 6 weeks after treatment began.

V was pared by 5 bases and J by 4 bases, with 11 bases between. Germline CDR1 reads SGHRS; CDR2 reads YFSETQ. CDR3 length: 13 residues. Time point meaning: peripheral blood 6 weeks after treatment start. The method was immunoSEQ multiplex PCR; TCRdb's version includes in-frame clones alone and lacks a portion of them. The sample has 40,000 to 60,000 clones; 80% to 90% are singletons. This material consisted of PBMCs, taken around atezolizumab (anti-PD-L1) treatment. The source of this sequence is an older man with urothelial cancer. J is TRBJ2-3 and V is TRBV5-1; no reliable D call. The CDR3 protein is CASRLQPADTQYF. The DNA of the CDR3 is TGCGCCAGCAGACTTCAACCCGCAGATACGCAGTATTTT.